This T cell receptor (beta chain) appears in the sequencing data of a study of shared T cell receptors in the human thymus. Trimming took off 2 bases at V and 8 bases at J, with 18 bases between the two ends. CDR3 size: 15 residues. The germline gives CDR1 MGHRA, CDR2 YSYEKL. Method: immunoSEQ multiplex PCR; TCRdb's copy keeps in-frame clones and lacks some. The profile shows around 730,000 clones, roughly 88% of them singletons. The same data also contributed to another study, on human thymus T cells. As that study records: Each of the donors was a healthy Finnish infant who was undergoing open corrective cardiac surgery for congenital heart defects. Resections were taken during corrective heart surgery, and the thymus tissue came from these. A high degree of thymic repertoire overlap among unrelated individuals was reported in related research.

This receptor was taken from a girl less than two years old with a congenital heart defect. The source material was thymocytes. This sequence joins TRBV4-1 and TRBJ1-1; no firm D call. The CDR3 DNA reads as TGCGCCAGCAGCCAATCCACGGAGAGGGAACTCGAAGCTTTCTTT. Translation: CASSQSTERELEAFF.